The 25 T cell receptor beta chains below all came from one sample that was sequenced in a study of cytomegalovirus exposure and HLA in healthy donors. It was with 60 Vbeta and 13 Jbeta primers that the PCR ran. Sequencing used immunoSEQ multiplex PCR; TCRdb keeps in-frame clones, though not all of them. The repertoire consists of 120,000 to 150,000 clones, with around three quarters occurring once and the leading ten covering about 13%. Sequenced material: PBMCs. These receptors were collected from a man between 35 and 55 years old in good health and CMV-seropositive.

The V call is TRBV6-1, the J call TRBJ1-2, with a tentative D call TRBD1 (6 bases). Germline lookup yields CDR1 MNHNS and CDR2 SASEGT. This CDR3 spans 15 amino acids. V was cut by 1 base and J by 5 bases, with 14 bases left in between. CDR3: CASSEVQGDPYGYTF. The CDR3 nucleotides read TGTGCCAGCAGTGAAGTACAGGGCGATCCTTATGGCTACACCTTC.

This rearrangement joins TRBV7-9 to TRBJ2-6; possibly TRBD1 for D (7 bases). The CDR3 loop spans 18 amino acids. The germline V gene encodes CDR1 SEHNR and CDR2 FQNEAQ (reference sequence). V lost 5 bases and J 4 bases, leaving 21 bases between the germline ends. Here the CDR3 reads CASSLTLIRGAGANVLTF. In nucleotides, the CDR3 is TGTGCCAGCAGCCTAACCCTGATCAGGGGGGCCGGGGCCAACGTCCTGACTTTC.

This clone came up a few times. CDR3 protein: CASSQATSGSISYNEQFF. The CDR3, as DNA: TGCGCCAGCAGCCAGGCGACTAGCGGGAGTATCTCCTACAATGAGCAGTTCTTC. The chain joins TRBV4-1 to TRBJ2-1; TRBD2 matches at 12 bases. The germline CDR1 and CDR2 sequences are MGHRA and YSYEKL. Trimming cost V 3 bases and J 0 bases; bases outside gene matches: 6. The CDR3 contains 18 residues.

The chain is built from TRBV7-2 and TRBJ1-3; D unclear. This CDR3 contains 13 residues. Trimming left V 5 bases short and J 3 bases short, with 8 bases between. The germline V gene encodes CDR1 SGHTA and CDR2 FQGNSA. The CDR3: CASSPEVGNTIYF. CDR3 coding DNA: TGTGCCAGCAGCCCAGAGGTTGGAAACACCATATATTTT.

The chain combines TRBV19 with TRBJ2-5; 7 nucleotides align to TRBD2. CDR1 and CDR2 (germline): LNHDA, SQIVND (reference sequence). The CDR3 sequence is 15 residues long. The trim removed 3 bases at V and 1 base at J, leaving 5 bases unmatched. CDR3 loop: CASSIGGRAQETQYF. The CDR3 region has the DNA TGTGCCAGTAGTATCGGTGGGAGGGCCCAAGAGACCCAGTACTTC.

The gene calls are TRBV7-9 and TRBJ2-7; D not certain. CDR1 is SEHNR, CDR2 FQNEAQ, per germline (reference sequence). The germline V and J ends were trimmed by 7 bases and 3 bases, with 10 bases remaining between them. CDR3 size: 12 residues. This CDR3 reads CASTPGFYEQYF. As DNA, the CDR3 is TGTGCCAGCACCCCAGGCTTCTACGAGCAGTACTTC.

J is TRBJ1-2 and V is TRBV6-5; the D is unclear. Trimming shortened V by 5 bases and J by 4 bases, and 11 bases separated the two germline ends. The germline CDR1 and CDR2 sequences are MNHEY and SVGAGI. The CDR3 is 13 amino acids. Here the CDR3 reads CASSPTALYGYTF. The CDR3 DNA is TGTGCCAGCAGTCCTACAGCACTCTATGGCTACACCTTC.

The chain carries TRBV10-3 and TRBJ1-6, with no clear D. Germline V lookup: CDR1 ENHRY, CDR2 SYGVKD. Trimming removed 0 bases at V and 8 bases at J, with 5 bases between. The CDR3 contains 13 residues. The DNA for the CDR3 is TGTGCCATCAGTGAGTCCCGGGATTCACCCCTCCACTTT. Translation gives CAISESRDSPLHF.

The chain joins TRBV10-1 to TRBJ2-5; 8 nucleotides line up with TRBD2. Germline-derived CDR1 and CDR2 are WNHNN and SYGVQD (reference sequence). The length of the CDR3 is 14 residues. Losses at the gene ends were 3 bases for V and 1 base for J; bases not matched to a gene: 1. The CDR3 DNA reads TGCGCCAGCAGTGACGGGGGGGGCCAAGAGACCCAGTACTTC. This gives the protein CASSDGGGQETQYF.

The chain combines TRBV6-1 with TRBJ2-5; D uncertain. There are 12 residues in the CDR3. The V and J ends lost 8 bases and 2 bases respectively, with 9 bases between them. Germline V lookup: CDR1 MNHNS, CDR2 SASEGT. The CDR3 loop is CASQRIQETQYF. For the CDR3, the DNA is TGTGCCAGCCAGCGAATACAAGAGACCCAGTACTTC.

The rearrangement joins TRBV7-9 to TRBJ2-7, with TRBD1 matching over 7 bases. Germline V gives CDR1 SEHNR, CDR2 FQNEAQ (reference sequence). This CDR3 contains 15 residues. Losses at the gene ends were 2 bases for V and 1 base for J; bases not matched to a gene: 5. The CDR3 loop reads CASSLWDRRSYEQYF. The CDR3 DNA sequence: TGTGCCAGCAGCTTATGGGACAGACGTTCCTACGAGCAGTACTTC.

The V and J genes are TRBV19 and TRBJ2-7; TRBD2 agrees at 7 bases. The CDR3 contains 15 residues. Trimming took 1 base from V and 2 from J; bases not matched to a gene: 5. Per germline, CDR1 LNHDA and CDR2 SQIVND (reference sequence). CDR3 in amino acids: CASSIGPGRAYEQYF. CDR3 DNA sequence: TGTGCCAGTAGTATAGGTCCAGGGAGGGCCTACGAGCAGTACTTC.

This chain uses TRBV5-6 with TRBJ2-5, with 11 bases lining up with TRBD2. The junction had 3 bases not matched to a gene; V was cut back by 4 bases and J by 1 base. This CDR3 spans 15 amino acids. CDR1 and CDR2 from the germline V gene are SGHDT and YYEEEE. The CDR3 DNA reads TGTGCCAGCAGCCCCGGGACTAGCGGCCAAGAGACCCAGTACTTC. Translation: CASSPGTSGQETQYF. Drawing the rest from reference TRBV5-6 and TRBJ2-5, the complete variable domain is DAGVTQSPTHLIKTRGQQVTLRCSPKSGHDTVSWYQQALGQGPQFIFQYYEEEERQRGNFPDRFSGHQFPNYSSELNVNALLLGDSALYLCASSPGTSGQETQYFGPGTRLLVL.

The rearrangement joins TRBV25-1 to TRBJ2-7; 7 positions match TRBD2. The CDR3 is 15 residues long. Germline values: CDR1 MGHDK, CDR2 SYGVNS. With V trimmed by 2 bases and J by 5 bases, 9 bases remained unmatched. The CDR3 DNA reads TGTGCCAGCAGTGAAACTGGGGGAGGGAGTAACGAGCAGTACTTC. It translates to CASSETGGGSNEQYF.

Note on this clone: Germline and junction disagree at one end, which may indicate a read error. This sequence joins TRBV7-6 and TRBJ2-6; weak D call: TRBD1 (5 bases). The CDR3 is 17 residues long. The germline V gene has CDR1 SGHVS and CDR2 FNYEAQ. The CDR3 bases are TGTGCCAGCGCTTCAGCGAACTCCCGCTCTGGGGCCAACGGCCTGACTTTC. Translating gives CASASANSRSGANGLTF.

The CDR3 reads CASSEAPGQGIYEQYF. CDR3 DNA sequence: TGTGCCAGCAGTGAAGCCCCTGGACAGGGCATCTACGAGCAGTACTTC. The chain employs TRBV6-1 and TRBJ2-7; 8 bases map to TRBD1. The germline V gene has CDR1 MNHNS and CDR2 SASEGT. After removal of 0 bases from V and 3 bases from J, the junction contained 7 bases not matched to a gene. CDR3 length: 16 amino acids.

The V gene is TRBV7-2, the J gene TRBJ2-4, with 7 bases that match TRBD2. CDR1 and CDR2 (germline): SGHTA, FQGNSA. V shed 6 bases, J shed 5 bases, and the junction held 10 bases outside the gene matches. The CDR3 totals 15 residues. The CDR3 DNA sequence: TGTGCCAGCAGGCCCTCACGGGGAGGGCAAAACATTCAGTACTTC. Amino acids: CASRPSRGGQNIQYF.

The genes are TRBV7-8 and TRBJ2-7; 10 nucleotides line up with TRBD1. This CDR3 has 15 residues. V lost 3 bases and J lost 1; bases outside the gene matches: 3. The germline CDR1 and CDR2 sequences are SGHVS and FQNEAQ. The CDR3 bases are TGTGCCAGCAGCTTCCGGGACAGGGGTTCCTACGAGCAGTACTTC. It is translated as CASSFRDRGSYEQYF.

DNA of the CDR3: TGTGCCAGCTTGGAGACGGGAGTCGATACCGGGGAGCTGTTTTTT. Its protein product is CASLETGVDTGELFF. The rearrangement joins TRBV7-9 to TRBJ2-2; D is possibly TRBD2 (6 bases). In germline, CDR1 is SEHNR, CDR2 FQNEAQ (reference sequence). The CDR3 totals 15 residues. Trimming left V 8 bases short and J 5 bases short, with 18 bases between.

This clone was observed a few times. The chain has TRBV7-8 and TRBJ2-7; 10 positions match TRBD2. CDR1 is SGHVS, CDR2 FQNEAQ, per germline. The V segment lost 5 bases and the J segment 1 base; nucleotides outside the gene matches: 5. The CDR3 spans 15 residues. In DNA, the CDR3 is TGTGCCAGCAGCCCCGGGACTAGCGTTTCCTACGAGCAGTACTTC. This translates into CASSPGTSVSYEQYF.

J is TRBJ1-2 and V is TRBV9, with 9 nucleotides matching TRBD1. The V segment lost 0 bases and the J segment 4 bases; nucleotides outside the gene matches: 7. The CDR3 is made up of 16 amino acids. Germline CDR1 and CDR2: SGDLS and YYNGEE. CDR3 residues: CASSVDPGQGSYGYTF. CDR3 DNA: TGTGCCAGCAGCGTAGACCCGGGACAGGGTAGCTATGGCTACACCTTC.

The CDR3 nucleotides are TGTGCCAGCAGTCCACTAGCGGGAGGTCGGGACGAGCAGTACTTC. Translating gives CASSPLAGGRDEQYF. The J gene is TRBJ2-7, the V gene TRBV27; 12 bases are shared with TRBD2. CDR1 and CDR2 from the germline V gene are MNHEY and SMNVEV (reference sequence). J was trimmed by 5 bases and V by 5 bases; bases with no gene match: 7. The CDR3 covers 15 residues.

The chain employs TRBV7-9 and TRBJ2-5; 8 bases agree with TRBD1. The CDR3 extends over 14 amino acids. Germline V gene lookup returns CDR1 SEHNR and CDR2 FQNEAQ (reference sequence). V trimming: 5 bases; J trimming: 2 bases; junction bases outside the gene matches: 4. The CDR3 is CASSKGQGQETQYF. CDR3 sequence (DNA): TGTGCCAGCAGCAAAGGACAGGGACAAGAGACCCAGTACTTC.

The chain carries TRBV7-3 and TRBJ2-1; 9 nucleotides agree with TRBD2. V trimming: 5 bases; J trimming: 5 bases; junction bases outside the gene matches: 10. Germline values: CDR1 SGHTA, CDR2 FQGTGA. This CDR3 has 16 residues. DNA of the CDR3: TGTGCCAGCAGCCCAATACCGGGACTAGCAAACAATGAGCAGTTCTTC. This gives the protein CASSPIPGLANNEQFF.

CDR3 region: CASSLPSQPQHF. The CDR3 DNA reads TGTGCCAGCAGCTTACCTTCCCAGCCCCAGCATTTT. The chain couples TRBV7-8 to TRBJ1-5; no firm D call. V lost 2 bases and J 7 bases, leaving 6 bases between the germline ends. This CDR3 spans 12 amino acids. Germline-derived CDR1 and CDR2 are SGHVS and FQNEAQ. Complete variable domain (other parts from reference TRBV7-8 and TRBJ1-5): GAGVSQSPRYKVAKRGQDVALRCDPISGHVSLFWYQQALGQGPEFLTYFQNEAQLDKSGLPSDRFFAERPEGSVSTLKIQRTQQEDSAVYLCASSLPSQPQHFGDGTRLSIL.